This T cell receptor beta chain stems from a study of cytomegalovirus exposure and HLA in healthy donors. The primer mix had 60 Vbeta and 13 Jbeta primers. The method was immunoSEQ multiplex PCR; TCRdb's version includes in-frame clones alone and lacks a portion of them. The table records about 130,000 clones, 75% of them present only once. While unrecorded immune exposures were likely, the donors were nominally healthy when sampled. V was clipped by 3 bases and J by 2 bases, with 14 bases between them. Germline CDR1 is KGHSH and CDR2 is LQKENI. This CDR3 has 16 residues. This sequence originates from a man aged 25 to 40 in good health and CMV-seronegative. The rearrangement links TRBV18 to TRBJ1-5; weak D call: TRBD1 (5 bases). Sequenced input: PBMCs. CDR3 DNA sequence: TGTGCCAGCTCACCTAGACCCGGGGGGGGCAATCAGCCCCAGCATTTT. The encoded protein is CASSPRPGGGNQPQHF.